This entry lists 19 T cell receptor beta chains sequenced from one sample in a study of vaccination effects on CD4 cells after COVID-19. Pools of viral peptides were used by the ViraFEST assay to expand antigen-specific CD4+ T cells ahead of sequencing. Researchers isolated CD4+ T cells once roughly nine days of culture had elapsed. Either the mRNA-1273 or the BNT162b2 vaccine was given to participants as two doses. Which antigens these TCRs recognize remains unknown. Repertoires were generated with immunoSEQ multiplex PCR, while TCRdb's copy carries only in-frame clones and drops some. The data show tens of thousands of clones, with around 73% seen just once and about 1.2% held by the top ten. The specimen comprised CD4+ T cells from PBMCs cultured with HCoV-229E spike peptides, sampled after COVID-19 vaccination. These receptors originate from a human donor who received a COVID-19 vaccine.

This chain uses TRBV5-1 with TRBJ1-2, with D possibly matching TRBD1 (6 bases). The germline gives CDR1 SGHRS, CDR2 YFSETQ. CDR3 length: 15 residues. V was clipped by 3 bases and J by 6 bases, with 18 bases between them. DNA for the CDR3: TGCGCCAGCAGCTACTTAACAGGGAAGGTTGATGGCTACACCTTC. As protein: CASSYLTGKVDGYTF.

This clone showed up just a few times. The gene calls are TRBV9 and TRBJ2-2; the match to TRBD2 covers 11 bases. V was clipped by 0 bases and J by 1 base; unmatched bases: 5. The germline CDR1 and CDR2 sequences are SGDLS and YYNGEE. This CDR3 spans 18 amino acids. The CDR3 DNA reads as TGTGCCAGCAGCGTAGTGTCTAGCGGGGGGAAGAACACCGGGGAGCTGTTTTTT. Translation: CASSVVSSGGKNTGELFF. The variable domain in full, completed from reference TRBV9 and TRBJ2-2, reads DSGVTQTPKHLITATGQRVTLRCSPRSGDLSVYWYQQSLDQGLQFLIQYYNGEERAKGNILERFSAQQFPDLHSELNLSSLELGDSALYFCASSVVSSGGKNTGELFFGEGSRLTVL.

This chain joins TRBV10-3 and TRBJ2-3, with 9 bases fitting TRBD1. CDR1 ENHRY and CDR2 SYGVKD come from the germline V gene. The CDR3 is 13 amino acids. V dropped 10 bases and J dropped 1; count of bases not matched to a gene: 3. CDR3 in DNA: TGTGCCAACAGGGGGCTGGGCACAGATACGCAGTATTTT. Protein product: CANRGLGTDTQYF.

The CDR3 DNA follows: TGCAGCGTTGAAGATAACGTGGGTGAAGCTTTCTTT. Its protein product is CSVEDNVGEAFF. The chain links TRBV29-1 to TRBJ1-1; no clear D. The V end was cut by 0 bases, the J end by 7 bases, with 9 bases between. The germline V gene has CDR1 SQVTM and CDR2 ANQGSEA. CDR3 length: 12 residues.

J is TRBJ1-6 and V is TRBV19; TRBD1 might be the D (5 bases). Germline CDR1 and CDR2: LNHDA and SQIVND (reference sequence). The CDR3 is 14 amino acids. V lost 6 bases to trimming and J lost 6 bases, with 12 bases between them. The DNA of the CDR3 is TGTGCCAGTAGGGGACCGCGGAGTAATTCACCCCTCCACTTT. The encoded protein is CASRGPRSNSPLHF.

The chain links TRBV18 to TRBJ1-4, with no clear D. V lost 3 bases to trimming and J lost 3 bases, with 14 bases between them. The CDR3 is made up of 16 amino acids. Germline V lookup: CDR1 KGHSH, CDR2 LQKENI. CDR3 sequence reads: CASSPARERANEKLFF. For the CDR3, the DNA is TGTGCCAGCTCACCGGCCCGGGAAAGGGCTAATGAAAAACTGTTTTTT.

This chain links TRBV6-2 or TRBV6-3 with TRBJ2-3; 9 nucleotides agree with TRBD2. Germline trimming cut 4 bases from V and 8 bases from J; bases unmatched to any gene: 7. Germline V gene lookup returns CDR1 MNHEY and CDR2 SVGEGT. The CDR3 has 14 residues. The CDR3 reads CASSFASGDITQYF. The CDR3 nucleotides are TGTGCCAGCAGTTTTGCTAGCGGGGACATTACGCAGTATTTT.

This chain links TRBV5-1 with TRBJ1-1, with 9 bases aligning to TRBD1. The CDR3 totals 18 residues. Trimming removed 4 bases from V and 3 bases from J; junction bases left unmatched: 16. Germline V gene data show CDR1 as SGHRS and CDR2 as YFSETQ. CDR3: CASSPNPTGGGPDTEAFF. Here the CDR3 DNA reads TGCGCCAGCAGCCCCAACCCGACAGGGGGTGGCCCGGACACTGAAGCTTTCTTT.

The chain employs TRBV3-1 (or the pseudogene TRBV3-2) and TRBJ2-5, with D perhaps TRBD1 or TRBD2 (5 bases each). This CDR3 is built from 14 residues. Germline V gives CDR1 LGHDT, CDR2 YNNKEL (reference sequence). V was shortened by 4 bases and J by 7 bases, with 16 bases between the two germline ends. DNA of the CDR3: TGTGCCAGCAGCCCCCCCCCGGGGCAGGGGACCCAGTACTTC. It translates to CASSPPPGQGTQYF.

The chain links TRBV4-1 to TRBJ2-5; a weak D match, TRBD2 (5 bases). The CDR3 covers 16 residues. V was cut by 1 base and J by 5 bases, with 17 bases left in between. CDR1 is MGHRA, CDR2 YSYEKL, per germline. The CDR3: CASSQVSRGTGETQYF. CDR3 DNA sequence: TGCGCCAGCAGCCAAGTCTCCCGGGGAACGGGCGAGACCCAGTACTTC.

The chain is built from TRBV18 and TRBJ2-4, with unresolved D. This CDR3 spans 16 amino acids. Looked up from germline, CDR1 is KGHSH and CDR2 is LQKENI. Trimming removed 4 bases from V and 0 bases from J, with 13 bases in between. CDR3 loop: CASSQGRAIAKNIQYF. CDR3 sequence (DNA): TGTGCCAGCTCACAAGGTCGAGCTATAGCCAAAAACATTCAGTACTTC.

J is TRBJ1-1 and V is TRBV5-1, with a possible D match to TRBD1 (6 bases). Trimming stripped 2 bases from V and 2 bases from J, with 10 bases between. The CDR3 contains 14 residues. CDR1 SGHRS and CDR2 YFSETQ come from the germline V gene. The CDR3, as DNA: TGCGCCAGCAGCTTACTGGACAGTAACACTGAAGCTTTCTTT. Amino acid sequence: CASSLLDSNTEAFF.

The CDR3 region is CASSRQFQPGETQYF. The CDR3 DNA is TGTGCCAGCAGTCGACAATTTCAACCCGGGGAGACCCAGTACTTC. V gene TRBV6-6 combines with J gene TRBJ2-5, with D unclear. The CDR3 extends over 15 amino acids. Germline loops: CDR1 MNHNY, CDR2 SVGAGI (reference sequence). Trimming stripped 5 bases from V and 5 bases from J, with 18 bases between.

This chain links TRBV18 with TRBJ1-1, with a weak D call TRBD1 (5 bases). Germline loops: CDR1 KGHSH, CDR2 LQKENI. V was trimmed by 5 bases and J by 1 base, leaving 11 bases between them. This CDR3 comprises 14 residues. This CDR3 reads CASSADGTNTEAFF. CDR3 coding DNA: TGTGCCAGCTCAGCGGACGGGACGAACACTGAAGCTTTCTTT.

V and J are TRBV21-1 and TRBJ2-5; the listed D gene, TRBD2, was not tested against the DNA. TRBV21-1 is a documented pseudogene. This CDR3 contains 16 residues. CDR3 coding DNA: TGTGCCAGCAGCGAAGGGACTAGCGGGCTTCAAGAGACCCAGTACTTC. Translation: CASSEGTSGLQETQYF.

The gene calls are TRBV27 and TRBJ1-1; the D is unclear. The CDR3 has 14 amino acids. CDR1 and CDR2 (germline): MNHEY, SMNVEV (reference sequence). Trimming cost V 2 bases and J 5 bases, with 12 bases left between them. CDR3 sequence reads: CASSLLGRTTEAFF. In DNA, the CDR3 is TGTGCCAGCAGTTTACTGGGCAGAACAACTGAAGCTTTCTTT.

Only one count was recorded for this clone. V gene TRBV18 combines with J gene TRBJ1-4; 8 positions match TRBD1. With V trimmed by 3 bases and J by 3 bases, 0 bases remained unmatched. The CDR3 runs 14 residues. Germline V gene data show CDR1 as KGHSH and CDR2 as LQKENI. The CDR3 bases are TGTGCCAGCTCACCGGGACAGGCTAATGAAAAACTGTTTTTT. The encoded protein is CASSPGQANEKLFF.

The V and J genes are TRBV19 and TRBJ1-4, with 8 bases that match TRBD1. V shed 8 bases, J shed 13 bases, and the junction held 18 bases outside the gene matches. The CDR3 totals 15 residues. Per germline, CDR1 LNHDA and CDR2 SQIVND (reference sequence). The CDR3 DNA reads TGTGCCAGTTCATACACCCGGACAGGGCCCCGGGGACTGTTTTTT. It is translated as CASSYTRTGPRGLFF.

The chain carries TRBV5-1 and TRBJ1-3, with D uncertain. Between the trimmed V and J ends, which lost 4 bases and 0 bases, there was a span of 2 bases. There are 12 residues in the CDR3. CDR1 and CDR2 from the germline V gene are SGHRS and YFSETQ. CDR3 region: CASSLSGNTIYF. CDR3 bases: TGCGCCAGCAGCCTCTCTGGAAACACCATATATTTT.